What follows are 18 T cell receptor beta chains derived from one specimen sequenced in a study of T cells in women clearing cervical HPV infection. TCRdb keeps only in-frame clones here, not all; method: immunoSEQ multiplex PCR. In all, the sample yields about 27,000 clones. The source material was blood buffy coat. The source is a woman aged 18-70 years with a cervical HPV16 infection that either progressed to CIN3+ or cleared (not recorded which).

Regarding this clone: Read data end 3 residues before the CDR3 end; the end is taken from the germline J gene. The chain combines TRBV5-1 with TRBJ2-7; 12 nucleotides match TRBD2. Unmatched junction bases numbered 4, after V lost 0 bases and J lost 3 bases. Germline CDR1 reads SGHRS; CDR2 reads YFSETQ. There are 16 residues in the CDR3. CDR3 bases read: TGCGCCAGCAGCTTGGCCAGACTAGCGGGAGACTACGAG. Its translation is CASSLARLAGDYE. The whole CDR3 reads CASSLARLAGDYEQYF. The full variable domain, with the rest looked up from reference TRBV5-1 and TRBJ2-7, is KAGVTQTPRYLIKTRGQQVTLSCSPISGHRSVSWYQQTPGQGLQFLFEYFSETQRNKGNFPGRFSGRQFSNSRSEMNVSTLELGDSALYLCASSLARLAGDYEQYFGPGTRLTVT.

A word on this clone: The CDR3 end lies 3 residues beyond the end of the read and is filled in from the germline J gene. The chain links TRBV18 to TRBJ1-1; D is unclear. CDR1 and CDR2 from the germline V gene are KGHSH and LQKENI. The CDR3 runs to 12 residues. V gave up 2 bases and J gave up 4 bases, with 5 bases separating them. The sequenced part of the CDR3 DNA is TGTGCCAGCTCACCAACCGGCACTGAA. Translating it yields CASSPTGTE. The complete CDR3 protein is CASSPTGTEAFF.

On this clone itself: The read terminates 3 residues ahead of where the CDR3 ends, so the germline J gene completes it. This chain connects TRBV19 to TRBJ1-1; no reliable D call. V lost 5 bases and J 0 bases, leaving 10 bases between the germline ends. Germline CDR1 and CDR2: LNHDA and SQIVND (reference sequence). The CDR3 contains 14 residues. This CDR3 reads CASSGQAMNTEAFF. Partial CDR3 DNA: TGTGCCAGTAGTGGCCAGGCTATGAACACTGAA. Together with reference TRBV19 and TRBJ1-1, the CDR3 gives the full variable domain: DGGITQSPKYLFRKEGQNVTLSCEQNLNHDAMYWYRQDPGQGLRLIYYSQIVNDFQKGDIAEGYSVSREKKESFPLTVTSAQKNPTAFYLCASSGQAMNTEAFFGQGTRLTVV.

Concerning this clone itself: The read halts 3 residues ahead of the CDR3 end, with the missing end drawn from the germline J gene. This sequence joins TRBV7-3 and TRBJ2-2; the match to TRBD2 covers 11 bases. V lost 0 bases, J lost 4 bases, and 7 bases stayed unmatched. The germline V gene encodes CDR1 SGHTA and CDR2 FQGTGA. CDR3 length: 18 amino acids. The chain's CDR3 is CASSLTLTSGSSTGELFF. CDR3 DNA, as far as it was read: TGTGCCAGCAGCTTAACGTTAACTAGCGGGAGTAGCACCGGGGAG.

About this clone itself: The sequence runs out 3 residues before the end of the CDR3; the remainder is reconstructed from the germline J gene. This chain connects TRBV20-1 to TRBJ2-1; possibly TRBD2 for D (5 bases). V was shortened by 5 bases and J by 4 bases, with 18 bases between the two germline ends. Germline V gives CDR1 DFQATT, CDR2 SNEGSKA (reference sequence). The CDR3 has 15 residues. This CDR3 is CSASATEGPYNEQFF. The sequenced part of the CDR3 DNA is TGCAGTGCTTCAGCTACTGAGGGTCCTTACAATGAG.

Turning to this clone: The CDR3 end is not reached by the read, which stops 3 residues before it; the germline J gene fills it in. The chain carries TRBV11-3 and TRBJ2-3; D is unclear. CDR3 length: 14 residues. The germline V gene encodes CDR1 SGHNT and CDR2 YENEEA. V shed 2 bases and J shed 0 bases, with 6 bases lying between them. CDR3 sequence reads: CASSLTTSTDTQYF. The sequenced part of the CDR3 DNA is TGTGCCAGCAGCTTAACTACTAGCACAGATACG.

Concerning this clone: The read ends 3 residues early relative to the CDR3; the germline J gene fills the gap. The J gene is TRBJ2-3, the V gene TRBV11-3; unclear D gene. Trimming removed 3 bases from V and 6 bases from J, with 4 bases in between. The CDR3 length is 11 residues. Germline assignment: CDR1 SGHNT and CDR2 YENEEA. The CDR3 reads CASSLSDTQYF. Incomplete CDR3 DNA: TGTGCCAGCAGCTTGTCTGATACG.

Details on this clone: The read is 3 residues too short to cover the CDR3 end, so that end is filled in from the germline J gene. The chain has TRBV7-9 and TRBJ2-1; D possibly corresponds to TRBD2 (6 bases). From germline, CDR1 is SEHNR and CDR2 FQNEAQ (reference sequence). This CDR3 contains 15 residues. Trimming took off 3 bases at V and 2 bases at J, with 11 bases between the two ends. The CDR3 bases that were read are TGTGCCAGCAGCTTTCCGGCGGGGACCTACAATGAG. As protein: CASSFPAGTYNE. The full CDR3 sequence reads CASSFPAGTYNEQFF.

Note on this clone: The read terminates 3 residues ahead of where the CDR3 ends, so the germline J gene completes it. The chain combines TRBV7-3 with TRBJ2-5, with 9 positions matching TRBD1. The CDR3 sequence is 15 residues long. Germline trimming cut 2 bases from V and 4 bases from J; bases unmatched to any gene: 5. The germline CDR1 and CDR2 sequences are SGHTA and FQGTGA. The covered CDR3 bases are TGTGCCAGCAGCTTACTGGGACAGGGAGCAGAGACC. This translates into CASSLLGQGAET. The full CDR3 protein reads CASSLLGQGAETQYF.

As to this clone: The read halts 3 residues ahead of the CDR3 end, with the missing end drawn from the germline J gene. The chain couples TRBV19 to TRBJ2-1; possible D gene TRBD1, 6 bases. This CDR3 has 15 amino acids. CDR1 is LNHDA and CDR2 is SQIVND in the germline V gene (reference sequence). V was shortened by 7 bases and J by 7 bases, with 20 bases between the two germline ends. The CDR3 protein is CASKGVAEGQNEQFF. The sequenced part of the CDR3 DNA is TGTGCCAGTAAGGGGGTAGCAGAGGGTCAGAATGAG.

With respect to this clone: The CDR3 end is not reached by the read, which stops 3 residues before it; the germline J gene fills it in. This chain uses TRBV19 with TRBJ1-4, with D unclear. Germline V gene sequence: CDR1 LNHDA, CDR2 SQIVND (reference sequence). There are 15 residues in the CDR3. This chain's CDR3 is CASSIWAGRNSPLFF. The sequenced part of the CDR3 DNA is TGTGCCAGTAGTATATGGGCAGGAAGAAATTCACCA.

Notes on this clone: The CDR3 extends 3 residues past the end of the read, so its final part is completed from the germline J gene. This chain connects TRBV5-1 to TRBJ1-4; 9 bases are a match to TRBD1. This CDR3 spans 14 amino acids. Germline V gene sequence: CDR1 SGHRS, CDR2 YFSETQ. The V and J ends lost 4 bases and 5 bases, in that order; junction bases with no gene match: 3. Incomplete CDR3 DNA: TGCGCCAGCAGCGTCGACAGGGGGAATGAAAAA. Encoded protein: CASSVDRGNEK. The CDR3 in its entirety is CASSVDRGNEKLFF.

Of note for this clone: The DNA ends 3 residues before the CDR3 does, and the rest of the CDR3 is filled in from the germline J gene. The chain has TRBV7-6 and TRBJ1-1, with TRBD1 matching over 8 bases. The V gene end was trimmed by 5 bases and the J gene end by 1 base; junction bases not matched to a gene: 9. CDR1 SGHVS and CDR2 FNYEAQ come from the germline V gene. The CDR3 runs to 16 residues. CDR3 residues: CASSRNPGTGNTEAFF. CDR3 bases read: TGTGCCAGCAGCCGTAACCCCGGGACAGGGAACACTGAA.

Comments on this clone: The CDR3 extends 3 residues past the end of the read, so its final part is completed from the germline J gene. The rearrangement joins TRBV20-1 to TRBJ1-1, with no clear D. The CDR3 spans 13 residues. Trimming left V 6 bases short and J 2 bases short, with 13 bases between. The germline gives CDR1 DFQATT, CDR2 SNEGSKA (reference sequence). CDR3 bases read: TGCAGTGCCCGAATCGATAGAAACACTGAA. Its protein is CSARIDRNTE. The complete CDR3 reads CSARIDRNTEAFF.

CDR3: CASSQGGGGLEETQYF. Incomplete CDR3 DNA: TGTGCCAGCAGCCAAGGGGGCGGGGGATTGGAGGAGACC. The V gene is TRBV4-2, the J gene TRBJ2-5, with 7 bases that match TRBD2. The read stops 3 residues short of the end of the CDR3; the missing end is completed from the germline J gene. The germline gives CDR1 LGHNA, CDR2 YNFKEQ. The CDR3 has 16 amino acids. The V gene end was trimmed by 1 base and the J gene end by 5 bases; junction bases not matched to a gene: 10.

A note on this clone: The read terminates 3 residues before the CDR3 end, so the remaining end is supplied by the germline J gene. The chain carries TRBV30 and TRBJ1-2, with 7 bases identical to TRBD1. The CDR3 has 15 amino acids. The junction had 11 bases not matched to a gene; V was cut back by 7 bases and J by 0 bases. The V gene's germline CDR1 is GTSNPN and CDR2 SVGIG (reference sequence). CDR3 protein: CAFRTGIGANYGYTF. The part of the CDR3 DNA that was read is TGTGCCTTTAGGACAGGAATAGGTGCTAACTATGGC.

About this clone: The read stops 3 residues short of the end of the CDR3; the missing end is completed from the germline J gene. This chain uses TRBV18 with TRBJ1-2; D is unresolved. Per germline, CDR1 KGHSH and CDR2 LQKENI. The CDR3 sequence is 15 residues long. The CDR3 protein is CASSPGSGSGNDYTF. The sequenced part of the CDR3 DNA is TGTGCCAGCTCACCGGGTAGCGGGAGCGGGAATGAC.

As concerns this clone: The read terminates 3 residues before the CDR3 end, so the remaining end is supplied by the germline J gene. The chain combines TRBV5-4 with TRBJ2-1; 10 bases map to TRBD2. The CDR3 totals 16 residues. The germline V gene encodes CDR1 SGHNT and CDR2 YYREEE (reference sequence). J was trimmed by 2 bases and V by 0 bases; bases with no gene match: 2. The sequenced part of the CDR3 DNA is TGTGCCAGCAGCTTGGTAGCGGGAGGACCCTACAATGAG. This translates into CASSLVAGGPYNE. Given in full, the CDR3 is CASSLVAGGPYNEQFF.